A selection of T cell receptor beta chains follows, all from one sample in a study of cytomegalovirus exposure and HLA in healthy donors. This table comes from immunoSEQ multiplex PCR, and its TCRdb copy is limited to in-frame clones, with some not included. The table has 73,000 or so clones, approximately 94% seen once. Sequencing used PBMCs. The receptors come from a woman aged 18-29 years in good health and CMV-seropositive. The conserved cysteine and the conserved F or W are not part of the CDR3 here. Where a row states a size, it is once, few, many or the class of an expanded clone; other rows omit it.

size: .
V: TRBV4-2
J: TRBJ1-1
CDR3: ASSQDPGVVSTEAF

size: .
V: TRBV28
J: TRBJ2-3
CDR3: ASSTAGKSTDTQY

size: .
V: TRBV29-1
J: TRBJ2-7
CDR3: SVGEQATTQY

size: .
V: TRBV5-4
J: TRBJ2-2
CDR3: ASSPEAGGPIANTGELF

size: .
V: TRBV20-1
J: TRBJ2-7
CDR3: SAVRTEQY

size: .
V: TRBV5-4
J: TRBJ2-2
CDR3: ASSGPTLTGELF

size: .
V: TRBV4-1
J: TRBJ2-7
CDR3: ASSQPGAWDEQY

size: few
V: TRBV10-2
J: TRBJ1-2
CDR3: ASSGTGDYGYT

size: .
V: TRBV6-5
J: TRBJ1-3
CDR3: ASNSRSGNTIY

size: .
V: TRBV5-1
J: TRBJ2-7
CDR3: ASSLQGVPYEQY

size: .
V: TRBV5-1
J: TRBJ2-6
CDR3: ASSRPRDSDDFASGANVLT